This note documents a single T cell receptor beta chain sequence. Its antigen is not known. Study-wide points: Tumor Tregs overlapped most with tumor, then blood, naive CD4+ cells. Tumor memory CD4+ T cell TCR gene usage was found to cluster with blood and lymph node memory CD4+ cells and with lymph node naive CD4+ cells.

Semi-nested PCR with Nested Universal Primer A followed constant-region reverse priming of full-length variable regions. TCRdb fed the 5' RACE reads into MiXCR, producing one record per CDR3 protein. The top ten hold approximately 2.3% of the sample, which has about 54,000 distinct CDR3 sequences, about a sixth seen once. The V gene's germline CDR1 is DFQATT and CDR2 SNEGSKA (reference sequence). Trimming removed 5 bases at V and 3 bases at J, with 16 bases between. There are 14 residues in the CDR3. Material for sequencing was naive CD4+ T cells sorted from blood. Subset: naive CD4+ T cells, CD4+CD45RA+CD25-. The receptor was derived from a female donor with breast cancer. The chain is built from TRBV20-1 and TRBJ1-1, with D tentatively TRBD1 (6 bases). The CDR3 here is CSARDQGRDTEAFF. The CDR3 region has the DNA TGCAGTGCTCGCGACCAGGGGAGGGACACTGAAGCTTTCTTT.